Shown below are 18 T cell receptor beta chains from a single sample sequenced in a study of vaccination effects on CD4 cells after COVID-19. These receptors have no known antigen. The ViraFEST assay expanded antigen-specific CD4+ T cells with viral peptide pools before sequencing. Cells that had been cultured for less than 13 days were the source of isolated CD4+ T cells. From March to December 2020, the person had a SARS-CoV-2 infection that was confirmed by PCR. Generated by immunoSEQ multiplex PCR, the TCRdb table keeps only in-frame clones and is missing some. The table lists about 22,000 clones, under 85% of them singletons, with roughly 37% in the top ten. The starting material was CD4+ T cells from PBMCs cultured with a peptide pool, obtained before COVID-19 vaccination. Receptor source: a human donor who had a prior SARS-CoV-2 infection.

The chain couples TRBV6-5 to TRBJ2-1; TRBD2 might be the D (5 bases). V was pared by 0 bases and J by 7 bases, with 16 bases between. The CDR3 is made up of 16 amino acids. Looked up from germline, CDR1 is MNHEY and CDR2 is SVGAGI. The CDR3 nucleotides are TGTGCCAGCAGTTACTCTAGCGCGGACCTTTCGAATGAGCAGTTCTTC. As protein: CASSYSSADLSNEQFF.

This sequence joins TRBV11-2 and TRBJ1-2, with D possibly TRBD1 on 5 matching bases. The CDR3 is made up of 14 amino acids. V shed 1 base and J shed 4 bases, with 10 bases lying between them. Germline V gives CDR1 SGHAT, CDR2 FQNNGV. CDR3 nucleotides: TGTGCCAGCAGCTTAGGGGCTGGGGGCTATGGCTACACCTTC. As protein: CASSLGAGGYGYTF.

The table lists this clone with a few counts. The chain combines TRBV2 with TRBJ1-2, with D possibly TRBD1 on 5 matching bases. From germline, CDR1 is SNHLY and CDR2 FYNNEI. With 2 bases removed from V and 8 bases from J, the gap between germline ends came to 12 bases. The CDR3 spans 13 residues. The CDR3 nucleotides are TGTGCCAGCAGTGAATACCCAGGGAGCGGCTACACCTTC. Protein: CASSEYPGSGYTF. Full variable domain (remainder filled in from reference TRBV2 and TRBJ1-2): EPEVTQTPSHQVTQMGQEVILRCVPISNHLYFYWYRQILGQKVEFLVSFYNNEISEKSEIFDDQFSVERPDGSNFTLKIRSTKLEDSAMYFCASSEYPGSGYTFGSGTRLTVV.

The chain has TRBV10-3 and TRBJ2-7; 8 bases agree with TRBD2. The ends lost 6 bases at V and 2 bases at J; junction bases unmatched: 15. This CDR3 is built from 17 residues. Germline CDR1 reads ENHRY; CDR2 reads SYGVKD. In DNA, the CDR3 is TGTGCCATCAGATCGTCCGCCGGGGTTAGCGGGACCTACGAGCAGTACTTC. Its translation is CAIRSSAGVSGTYEQYF.

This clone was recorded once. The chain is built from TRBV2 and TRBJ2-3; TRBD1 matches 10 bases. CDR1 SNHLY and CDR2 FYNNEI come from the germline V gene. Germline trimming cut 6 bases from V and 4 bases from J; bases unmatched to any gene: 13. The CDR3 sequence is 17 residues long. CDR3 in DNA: TGTGCCAGCAGCGACCCCGGGGACAGGGGAAGTCCAGATACGCAGTATTTT. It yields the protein CASSDPGDRGSPDTQYF.

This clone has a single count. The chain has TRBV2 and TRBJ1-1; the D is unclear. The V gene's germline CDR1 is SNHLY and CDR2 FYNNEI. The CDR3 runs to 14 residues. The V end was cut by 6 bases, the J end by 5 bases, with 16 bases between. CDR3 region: CASSGVSVGTEAFF. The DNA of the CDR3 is TGTGCCAGCAGCGGGGTGAGTGTTGGGACTGAAGCTTTCTTT. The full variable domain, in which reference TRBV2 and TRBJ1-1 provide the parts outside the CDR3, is EPEVTQTPSHQVTQMGQEVILRCVPISNHLYFYWYRQILGQKVEFLVSFYNNEISEKSEIFDDQFSVERPDGSNFTLKIRSTKLEDSAMYFCASSGVSVGTEAFFGQGTRLTVV.

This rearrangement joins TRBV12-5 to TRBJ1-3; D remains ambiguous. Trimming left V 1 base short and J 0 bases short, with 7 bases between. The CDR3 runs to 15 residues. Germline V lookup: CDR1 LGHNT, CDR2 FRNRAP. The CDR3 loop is CASGLAASSGNTIYF. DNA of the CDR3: TGTGCTAGTGGTTTGGCAGCGAGCTCTGGAAACACCATATATTTT. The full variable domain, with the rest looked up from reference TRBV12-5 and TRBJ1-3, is DARVTQTPRHKVTEMGQEVTMRCQPILGHNTVFWYRQTMMQGLELLAYFRNRAPLDDSGMPKDRFSAEMPDATLATLKIQPSEPRDSAVYFCASGLAASSGNTIYFGEGSWLTVV.

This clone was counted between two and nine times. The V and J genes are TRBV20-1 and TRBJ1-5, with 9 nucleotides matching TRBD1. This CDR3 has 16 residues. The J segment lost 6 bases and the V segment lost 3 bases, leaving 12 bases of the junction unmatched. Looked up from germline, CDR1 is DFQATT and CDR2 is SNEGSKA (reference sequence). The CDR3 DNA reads TGCAGTGCTAGTGATAGGACAGGGGTTTTGACTCAGCCCCAGCATTTT. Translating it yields CSASDRTGVLTQPQHF.

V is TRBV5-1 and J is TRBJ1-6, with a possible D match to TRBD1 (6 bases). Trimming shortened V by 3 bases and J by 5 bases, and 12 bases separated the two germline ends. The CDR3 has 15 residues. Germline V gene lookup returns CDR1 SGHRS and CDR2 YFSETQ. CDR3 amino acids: CASSSRDTNNSPLHF. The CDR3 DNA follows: TGCGCCAGCAGCTCACGGGACACCAATAATTCACCCCTCCACTTT.

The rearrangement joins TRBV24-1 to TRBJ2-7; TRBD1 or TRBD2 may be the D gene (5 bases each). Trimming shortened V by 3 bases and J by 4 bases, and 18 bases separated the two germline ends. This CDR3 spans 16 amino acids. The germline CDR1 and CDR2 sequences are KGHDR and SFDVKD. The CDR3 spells CATSDGGRGTGYEQYF. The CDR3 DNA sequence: TGTGCCACCAGTGATGGGGGTCGCGGAACCGGTTACGAGCAGTACTTC.

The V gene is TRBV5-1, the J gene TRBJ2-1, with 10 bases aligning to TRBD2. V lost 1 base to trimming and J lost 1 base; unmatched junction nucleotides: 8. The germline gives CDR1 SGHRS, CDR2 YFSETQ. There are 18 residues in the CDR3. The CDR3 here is CASSLLPSGSGSYNEQFF. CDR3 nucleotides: TGCGCCAGCAGCTTGTTGCCTAGCGGGAGTGGGTCCTACAATGAGCAGTTCTTC. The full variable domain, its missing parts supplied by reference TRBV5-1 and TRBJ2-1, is KAGVTQTPRYLIKTRGQQVTLSCSPISGHRSVSWYQQTPGQGLQFLFEYFSETQRNKGNFPGRFSGRQFSNSRSEMNVSTLELGDSALYLCASSLLPSGSGSYNEQFFGPGTRLTVL.

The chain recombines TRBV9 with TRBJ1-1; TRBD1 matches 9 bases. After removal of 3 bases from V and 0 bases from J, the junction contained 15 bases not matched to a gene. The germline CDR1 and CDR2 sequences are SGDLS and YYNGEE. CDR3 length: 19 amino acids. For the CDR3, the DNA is TGTGCCAGCAGCGAGAGGGGGGCCGGGACAGGGCACATGAACACTGAAGCTTTCTTT. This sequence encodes CASSERGAGTGHMNTEAFF.

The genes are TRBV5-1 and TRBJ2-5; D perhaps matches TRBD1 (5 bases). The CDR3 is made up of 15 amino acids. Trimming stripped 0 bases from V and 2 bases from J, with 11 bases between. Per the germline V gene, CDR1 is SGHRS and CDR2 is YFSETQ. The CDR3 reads CASSLGQGQQETQYF. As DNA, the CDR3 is TGCGCCAGCAGCTTGGGGCAGGGCCAACAAGAGACCCAGTACTTC.

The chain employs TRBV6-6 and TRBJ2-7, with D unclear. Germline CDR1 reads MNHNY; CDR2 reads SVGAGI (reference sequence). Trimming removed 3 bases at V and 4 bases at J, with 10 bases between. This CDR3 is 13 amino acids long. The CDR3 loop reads CASSYSVDYEQYF. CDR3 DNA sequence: TGTGCCAGCAGTTATTCAGTCGATTACGAGCAGTACTTC.

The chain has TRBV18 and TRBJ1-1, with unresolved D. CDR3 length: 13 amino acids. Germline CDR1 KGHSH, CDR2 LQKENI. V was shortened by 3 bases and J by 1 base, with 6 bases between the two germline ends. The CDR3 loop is CASSPLPNTEAFF. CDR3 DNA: TGTGCCAGCTCACCCCTTCCGAACACTGAAGCTTTCTTT.

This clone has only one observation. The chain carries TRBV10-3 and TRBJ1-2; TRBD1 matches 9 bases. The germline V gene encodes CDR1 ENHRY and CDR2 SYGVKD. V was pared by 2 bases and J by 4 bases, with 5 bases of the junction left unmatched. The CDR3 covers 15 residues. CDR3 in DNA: TGTGCCATCAGTGAGCCGGGACAGGGAATCTATGGCTACACCTTC. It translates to CAISEPGQGIYGYTF.

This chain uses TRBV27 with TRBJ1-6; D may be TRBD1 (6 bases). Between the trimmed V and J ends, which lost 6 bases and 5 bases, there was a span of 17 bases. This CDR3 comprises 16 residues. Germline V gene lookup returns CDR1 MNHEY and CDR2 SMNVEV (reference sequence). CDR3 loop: CASRRGLGEDNSPLHF. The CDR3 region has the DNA TGTGCCAGCAGGAGGGGGTTAGGGGAGGATAATTCACCCCTCCACTTT.

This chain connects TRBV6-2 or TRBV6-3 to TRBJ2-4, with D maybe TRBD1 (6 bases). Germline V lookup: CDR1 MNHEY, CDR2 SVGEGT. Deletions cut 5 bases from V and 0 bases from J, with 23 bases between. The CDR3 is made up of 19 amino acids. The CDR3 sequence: CASSPQTPGQERAKNIQYF. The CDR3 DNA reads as TGTGCCAGCAGTCCGCAAACTCCGGGACAAGAAAGAGCCAAAAACATTCAGTACTTC.